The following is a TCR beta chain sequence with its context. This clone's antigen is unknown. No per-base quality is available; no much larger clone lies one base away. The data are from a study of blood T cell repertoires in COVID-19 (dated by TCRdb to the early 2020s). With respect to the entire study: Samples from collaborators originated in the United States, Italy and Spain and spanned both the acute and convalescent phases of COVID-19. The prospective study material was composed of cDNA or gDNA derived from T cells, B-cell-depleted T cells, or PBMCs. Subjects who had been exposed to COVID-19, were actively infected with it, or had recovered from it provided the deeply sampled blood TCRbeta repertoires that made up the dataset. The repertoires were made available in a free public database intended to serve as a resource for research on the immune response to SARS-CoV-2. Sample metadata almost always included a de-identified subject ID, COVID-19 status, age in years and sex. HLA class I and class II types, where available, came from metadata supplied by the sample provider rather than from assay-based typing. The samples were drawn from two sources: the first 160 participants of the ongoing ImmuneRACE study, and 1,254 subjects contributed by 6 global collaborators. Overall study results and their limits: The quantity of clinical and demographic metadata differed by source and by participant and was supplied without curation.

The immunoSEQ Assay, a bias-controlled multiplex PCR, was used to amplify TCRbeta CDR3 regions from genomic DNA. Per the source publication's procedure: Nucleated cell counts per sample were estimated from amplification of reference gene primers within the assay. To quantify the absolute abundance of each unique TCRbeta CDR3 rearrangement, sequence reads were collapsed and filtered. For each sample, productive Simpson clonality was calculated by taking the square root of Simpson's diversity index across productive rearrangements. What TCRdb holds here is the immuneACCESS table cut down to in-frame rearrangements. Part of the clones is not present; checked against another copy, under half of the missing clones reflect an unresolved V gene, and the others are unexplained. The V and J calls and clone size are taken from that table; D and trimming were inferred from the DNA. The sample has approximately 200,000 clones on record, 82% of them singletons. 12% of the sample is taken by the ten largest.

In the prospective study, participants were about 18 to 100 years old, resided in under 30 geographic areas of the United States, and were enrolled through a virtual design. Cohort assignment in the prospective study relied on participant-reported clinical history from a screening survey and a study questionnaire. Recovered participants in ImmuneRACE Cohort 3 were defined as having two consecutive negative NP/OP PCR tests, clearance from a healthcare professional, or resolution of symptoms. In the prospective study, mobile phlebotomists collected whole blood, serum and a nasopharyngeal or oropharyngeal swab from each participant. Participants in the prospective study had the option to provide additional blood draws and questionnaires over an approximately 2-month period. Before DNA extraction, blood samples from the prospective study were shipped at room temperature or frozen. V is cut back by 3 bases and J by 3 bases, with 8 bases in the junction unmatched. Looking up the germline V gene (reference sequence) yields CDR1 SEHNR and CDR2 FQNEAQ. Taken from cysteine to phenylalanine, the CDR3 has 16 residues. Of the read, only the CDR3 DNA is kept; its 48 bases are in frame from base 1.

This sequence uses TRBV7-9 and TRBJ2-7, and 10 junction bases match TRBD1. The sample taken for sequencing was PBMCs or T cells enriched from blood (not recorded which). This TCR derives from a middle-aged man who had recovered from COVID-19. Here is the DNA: TGTGCCAGCAGCTTGGGAGGGACAGGGGCGTACTACGAGCAGTACTTC. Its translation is CASSLGGTGAYYEQYF. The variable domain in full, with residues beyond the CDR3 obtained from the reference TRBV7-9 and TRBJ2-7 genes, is DTGVSQNPRHKITKRGQNVTFRCDPISEHNRLYWYRQTLGQGPEFLTYFQNEAQLEKSRLLSDRFSAERPKGSFSTLEIQRTEQGDSAMYLCASSLGGTGAYYEQYFGPGTRLTVT.